The 7 T cell receptor beta chains in this list originate from one sample, sequenced in a study of T-cell reconstitution after alpha-beta-depleted transplantation in children. A library of TCRbeta sequences, prepared with unique molecular identifiers, was generated. TCRdb called the PCR reads again in MiXCR, with one record for every CDR3 protein. Among 700,000 to 850,000 distinct CDR3 sequences, 15% to 20% were seen once, and the ten largest hold under 6%. The sequenced sample was PBMCs, mostly from graft donor cells, obtained 360 days after TCRalphabeta/CD19-depleted stem cell transplant. These receptors were collected from a male patient younger than 18 who had a stem cell transplant for acute lymphoblastic leukemia, so the T cells may come from the graft donor.

This clonotype was seen only a few times. The rearrangement links TRBV9 to TRBJ1-2; D is uncertain. This CDR3 region has 13 residues. Trimming stripped 0 bases from V and 0 bases from J, with 3 bases between. Germline values: CDR1 SGDLS, CDR2 YYNGEE. This CDR3 reads CASSVVPNYGYTF. CDR3 bases: TGTGCCAGCAGCGTAGTACCTAACTATGGCTACACCTTC.

The CDR3 region is CSVETGEGATNEKLFF. CDR3 in DNA: TGCAGCGTTGAGACGGGGGAAGGGGCAACTAATGAAAAACTGTTTTTT. The chain uses TRBV29-1 and TRBJ1-4, with a possible D match to TRBD1 (5 bases). Germline V gives CDR1 SQVTM, CDR2 ANQGSEA. This CDR3 spans 16 amino acids. The V gene lost 3 bases and the J gene lost 0 bases, with 14 bases spanning the gap.

This clonotype was detected only once. The chain uses TRBV13 and TRBJ2-3; no reliable D call. There are 13 residues in the CDR3. The germline V gene has CDR1 PRHDT and CDR2 FYEKMQ (reference sequence). V lost 5 bases and J lost 6, with 12 bases in between. The CDR3 coding sequence is TGTGCCAGCAGCGCTCAATTATTGGATACGCAGTATTTT. Translated: CASSAQLLDTQYF.

This clonotype has more than one count but fewer than ten. The V and J genes are TRBV27 and TRBJ2-1; tentative D call: TRBD2 (5 bases). Germline CDR1 is MNHEY and CDR2 is SMNVEV (reference sequence). Trimming left V 1 base short and J 8 bases short, with 15 bases between. The CDR3 spans 15 residues. As DNA, the CDR3 is TGTGCCAGCAGTTTATATCGCGGGCGTAGACATGAGCAGTTCTTC. It codes for CASSLYRGRRHEQFF.

This rearrangement joins TRBV7-6 to TRBJ2-1; no definite D call. V dropped 3 bases and J dropped 0 bases, with 9 bases sitting between them. Looked up from germline, CDR1 is SGHVS and CDR2 is FNYEAQ. The CDR3 loop spans 15 amino acids. The CDR3 bases are TGTGCCAGCAGCTTTTCTCTAGTCTCCTACAATGAGCAGTTCTTC. This translates into CASSFSLVSYNEQFF.

This clonotype was picked up one time. The V call is TRBV2, the J call TRBJ2-1; the match to TRBD2 covers 8 bases. V lost 7 bases, J lost 2 bases, and 7 bases stayed unmatched. Looked up from germline, CDR1 is SNHLY and CDR2 is FYNNEI. This CDR3 has 15 amino acids. CDR3 in amino acids: CASKDSGVTYNEQFF. CDR3 DNA: TGTGCCAGCAAAGATAGCGGGGTCACCTACAATGAGCAGTTCTTC.

The chain is built from TRBV29-1 and TRBJ2-1, with D perhaps matching TRBD2 (6 bases). The length of the CDR3 is 13 residues. CDR1 is SQVTM and CDR2 is ANQGSEA in the germline V gene. V lost 7 bases and J 6 bases, leaving 16 bases between the germline ends. The CDR3 reads CSGGLFSRNEQFF. In DNA, the CDR3 is TGCAGCGGGGGACTGTTTTCCCGCAATGAGCAGTTCTTC.